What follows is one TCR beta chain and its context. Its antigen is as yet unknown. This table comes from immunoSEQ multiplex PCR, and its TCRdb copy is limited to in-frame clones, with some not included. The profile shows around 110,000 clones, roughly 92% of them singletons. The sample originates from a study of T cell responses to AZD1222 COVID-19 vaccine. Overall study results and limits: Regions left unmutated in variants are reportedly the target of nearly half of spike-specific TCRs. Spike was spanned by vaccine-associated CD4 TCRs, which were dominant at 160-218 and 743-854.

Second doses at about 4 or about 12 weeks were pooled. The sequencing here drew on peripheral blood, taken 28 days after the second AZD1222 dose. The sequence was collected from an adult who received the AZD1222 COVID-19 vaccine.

CDR3 DNA: TGTGCCAGCAGTGATTTTAGCGGGAGGCCTTCCTACGAGCAGTACTTC. Encoded protein: CASSDFSGRPSYEQYF. The chain combines TRBV6-1 with TRBJ2-7, with TRBD2 matching 10 bases. J was trimmed by 1 base and V by 3 bases; bases with no gene match: 6. The CDR3 has 16 amino acids. Germline lookup yields CDR1 MNHNS and CDR2 SASEGT.